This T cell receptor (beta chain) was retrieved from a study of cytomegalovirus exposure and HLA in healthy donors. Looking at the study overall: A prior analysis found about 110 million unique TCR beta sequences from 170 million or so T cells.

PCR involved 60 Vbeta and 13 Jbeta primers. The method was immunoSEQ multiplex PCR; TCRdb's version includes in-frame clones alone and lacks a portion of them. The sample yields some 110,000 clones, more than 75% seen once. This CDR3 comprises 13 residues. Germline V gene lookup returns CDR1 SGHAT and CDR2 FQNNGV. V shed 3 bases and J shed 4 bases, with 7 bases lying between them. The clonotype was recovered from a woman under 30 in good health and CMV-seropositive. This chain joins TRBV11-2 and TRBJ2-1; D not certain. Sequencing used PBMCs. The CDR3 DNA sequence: TGTGCCAGCAGCTTCCGTGCGTACAATGAGCAGTTCTTC. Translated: CASSFRAYNEQFF. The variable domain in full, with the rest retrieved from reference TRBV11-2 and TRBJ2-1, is EAGVAQSPRYKIIEKRQSVAFWCNPISGHATLYWYQQILGQGPKLLIQFQNNGVVDDSQLPKDRFSAERLKGVDSTLKIQPAKLEDSAVYLCASSFRAYNEQFFGPGTRLTVL.